A selection of T cell receptor beta chains follows, all from one sample in a study of OX40 agonist ivuxolimab in advanced cancers. The method was immunoSEQ multiplex PCR; TCRdb's version includes in-frame clones alone and lacks a portion of them. The sample lists some 60,000 clones; approximately 81% were seen once. Sequences were derived from CD4+ or CD8+ T cells sorted from blood, sampled in a trial of the OX40 agonist ivuxolimab. These TCRs come from an adult with an advanced solid tumor such as melanoma, head and neck, liver or kidney cancer. Both conserved end residues are part of each CDR3. A D gene is named only where the DNA matches it firmly. For some rows the clone size is stated as once, few or many, or as a class when expanded; others skip it.

CDR3 protein: CASSLVSEPGEQLF
CDR3 DNA: TGTGCCAGCAGCTTAGTTTCCGAGCCAGGGGAGCAGCTCTTC
J gene: TRBJ2-1
D gene: -
clone size: -
V gene: TRBV7-3

CDR3 protein: CASSGRRGGTDTQYF
CDR3 DNA: TGCGCCAGCAGTGGGCGCCGCGGGGGCACAGATACGCAGTATTTT
J gene: TRBJ2-3
D gene: -
clone size: few
V gene: TRBV10-2

CDR3 protein: CASSLDGTHGANVLTF
CDR3 DNA: TGCGCCAGCAGCTTGGACGGGACACATGGGGCCAACGTCCTGACTTTC
J gene: TRBJ2-6
D gene: -
clone size: -
V gene: TRBV5-1

CDR3 protein: CASSKAGGRGTEAFF
CDR3 DNA: TGTGCCAGCAGCAAAGCGGGGGGGCGAGGGACTGAAGCTTTCTTT
J gene: TRBJ1-1
D gene: -
clone size: -
V gene: TRBV21-1

CDR3 protein: CAIRGSSYNEQFF
CDR3 DNA: TGTGCCATCAGGGGGAGCTCCTACAATGAGCAGTTCTTC
J gene: TRBJ2-1
D gene: -
clone size: -
V gene: TRBV10-3

CDR3 protein: CASSLLTSSQETQYF
CDR3 DNA: TGCGCCAGCAGCTTGCTCACTAGCAGCCAAGAGACCCAGTACTTC
J gene: TRBJ2-5
D gene: -
clone size: -
V gene: TRBV5-1

CDR3 protein: CASSPTQGLAETTDTQYF
CDR3 DNA: TGTGCCAGCTCACCGACTCAAGGACTAGCGGAGACCACAGATACGCAGTATTTT
J gene: TRBJ2-3
D gene: TRBD2
clone size: -
V gene: TRBV18

CDR3 protein: CASSPGQTLSNEQFF
CDR3 DNA: TGCGCCAGCAGCCCCGGACAGACCCTCAGCAATGAGCAGTTCTTC
J gene: TRBJ2-1
D gene: -
clone size: -
V gene: TRBV5-1

CDR3 protein: CASSLGGLAGVSEQFF
CDR3 DNA: TGTGCCAGCAGCTTGGGCGGACTAGCGGGAGTTAGTGAGCAGTTCTTC
J gene: TRBJ2-1
D gene: TRBD2
clone size: -
V gene: TRBV11-3

CDR3 protein: CASSATGTGNEQYF
CDR3 DNA: TGCGCCAGCAGCGCCACCGGGACAGGGAACGAGCAGTACTTC
J gene: TRBJ2-7
D gene: TRBD1
clone size: -
V gene: TRBV5-1

CDR3 protein: CASSIELGRETQYF
CDR3 DNA: TGTGCCAGTAGTATAGAACTAGGGAGGGAGACCCAGTACTTC
J gene: TRBJ2-5
D gene: -
clone size: once
V gene: TRBV19

CDR3 protein: CASSRMGQGAQGSPLHF
CDR3 DNA: TGTGCCAGCAGCCGAATGGGACAGGGGGCGCAGGGGTCACCCCTCCACTTT
J gene: TRBJ1-6
D gene: TRBD1
clone size: few
V gene: TRBV5-6

CDR3 protein: CASSDRTGGTQYF
CDR3 DNA: TGTGCCAGCAGCGACCGGACAGGGGGGACCCAGTACTTC
J gene: TRBJ2-5
D gene: TRBD1
clone size: -
V gene: TRBV7-2

CDR3 protein: CASSPGLNTEAFF
CDR3 DNA: TGTGCCAGCAGCCCCGGACTGAACACTGAAGCTTTCTTT
J gene: TRBJ1-1
D gene: -
clone size: -
V gene: TRBV5-4

CDR3 protein: CAWSWGEEQYF
CDR3 DNA: TGTGCCTGGAGCTGGGGAGAAGAGCAGTACTTC
J gene: TRBJ2-7
D gene: -
clone size: many
V gene: TRBV30

CDR3 protein: CASSFQVQETQYF
CDR3 DNA: TGTGCCAGCAGCTTCCAGGTCCAAGAGACCCAGTACTTC
J gene: TRBJ2-5
D gene: -
clone size: -
V gene: TRBV11-3

CDR3 protein: CASSLLDSNYGYTF
CDR3 DNA: TGCGCCAGCAGCTTGTTGGACAGCAACTATGGCTACACCTTC
J gene: TRBJ1-2
D gene: -
clone size: -
V gene: TRBV5-1

CDR3 protein: CASSPGGADTEAFF
CDR3 DNA: TGTGCCAGCTCACCGGGGGGGGCGGACACTGAAGCTTTCTTT
J gene: TRBJ1-1
D gene: -
clone size: -
V gene: TRBV18

CDR3 protein: CASSQDWAVEQFF
CDR3 DNA: TGCGCCAGCAGCCAAGATTGGGCGGTTGAGCAGTTCTTC
J gene: TRBJ2-1
D gene: -
clone size: -
V gene: TRBV4-1

CDR3 protein: CASSRPDREKSEAFF
CDR3 DNA: TGCGCCAGCAGCCGCCCAGACAGGGAGAAATCTGAAGCTTTCTTT
J gene: TRBJ1-1
D gene: TRBD1
clone size: -
V gene: TRBV4-1

CDR3 protein: CASSSQGYNEQFF
CDR3 DNA: TGTGCCAGCAGCTCTCAAGGTTACAATGAGCAGTTCTTC
J gene: TRBJ2-1
D gene: -
clone size: -
V gene: TRBV7-6

CDR3 protein: CASSPVGYGYTF
CDR3 DNA: TGCGCCAGCAGCCCCGTCGGCTATGGCTACACCTTC
J gene: TRBJ1-2
D gene: -
clone size: -
V gene: TRBV4-1

CDR3 protein: CASSSPRGDYGYTF
CDR3 DNA: TGTGCCAGCAGCTCCCCTCGGGGAGACTATGGCTACACCTTC
J gene: TRBJ1-2
D gene: -
clone size: -
V gene: TRBV5-4

CDR3 protein: CASSLEEGDTQYF
CDR3 DNA: TGTGCCAGCAGCTTAGAAGAGGGGGATACGCAGTATTTT
J gene: TRBJ2-3
D gene: -
clone size: few
V gene: TRBV7-8

CDR3 protein: CASSDYGNTIYF
CDR3 DNA: TGTGCCAGCAGCGACTATGGAAACACCATATATTTT
J gene: TRBJ1-3
D gene: -
clone size: -
V gene: TRBV9

CDR3 protein: CAGTPDPEDEQYF
CDR3 DNA: TGTGCCGGTACACCGGACCCTGAGGACGAGCAGTACTTC
J gene: TRBJ2-7
D gene: -
clone size: -
V gene: TRBV10-3

CDR3 protein: CASSPRRGEQFF
CDR3 DNA: TGTGCCAGCAGTCCAAGGCGGGGCGAGCAGTTCTTC
J gene: TRBJ2-1
D gene: -
clone size: -
V gene: TRBV6-5

CDR3 protein: CSVARGSGGETQYF
CDR3 DNA: TGCAGCGTTGCGCGCGGGAGTGGTGGAGAGACCCAGTACTTC
J gene: TRBJ2-5
D gene: TRBD2
clone size: -
V gene: TRBV29-1

CDR3 protein: CASSLQGEESPLHF
CDR3 DNA: TGTGCCAGCAGCTTACAGGGAGAGGAATCACCCCTCCACTTT
J gene: TRBJ1-6
D gene: -
clone size: -
V gene: TRBV7-9

CDR3 protein: CASSVPGTNYGYTF
CDR3 DNA: TGTGCCAGCAGCGTCCCCGGGACAAACTATGGCTACACCTTC
J gene: TRBJ1-2
D gene: -
clone size: few
V gene: TRBV5-6

CDR3 protein: CASSVDSQLNQPQHF
CDR3 DNA: TGTGCCAGCAGCGTGGACAGCCAGCTTAATCAGCCCCAGCATTTT
J gene: TRBJ1-5
D gene: -
clone size: -
V gene: TRBV2

CDR3 protein: CASSLDRPNTGELFF
CDR3 DNA: TGCGCCAGCAGCTTGGACAGGCCGAACACCGGGGAGCTGTTTTTT
J gene: TRBJ2-2
D gene: -
clone size: -
V gene: TRBV5-1

CDR3 protein: CASSQDPWTGSGSPLHF
CDR3 DNA: TGCGCCAGCAGCCAAGACCCATGGACAGGGTCGGGTTCACCCCTCCACTTT
J gene: TRBJ1-6
D gene: TRBD1
clone size: -
V gene: TRBV4-1

CDR3 protein: CASSKTVGGGETQYF
CDR3 DNA: TGTGCCAGCAGCAAAACGGTGGGGGGCGGTGAGACCCAGTACTTC
J gene: TRBJ2-5
D gene: -
clone size: -
V gene: TRBV21-1

CDR3 protein: CASDSGTGAGDNEQFF
CDR3 DNA: TGTGCCAGCGACTCCGGGACAGGGGCCGGGGACAATGAGCAGTTCTTC
J gene: TRBJ2-1
D gene: TRBD1
clone size: -
V gene: TRBV28

CDR3 protein: CASSQWTGPSYNEQFF
CDR3 DNA: TGCGCCAGCAGCCAGTGGACAGGGCCGTCCTACAATGAGCAGTTCTTC
J gene: TRBJ2-1
D gene: TRBD1
clone size: -
V gene: TRBV4-1

CDR3 protein: CASSWGGAGTQYF
CDR3 DNA: TGTGCCAGCAGCTGGGGCGGGGCGGGTACGCAGTATTTT
J gene: TRBJ2-3
D gene: -
clone size: -
V gene: TRBV7-3

CDR3 protein: CASSRDSVRGSPLHF
CDR3 DNA: TGCGCCAGCAGCCGAGACAGCGTTCGCGGCTCACCCCTCCACTTT
J gene: TRBJ1-6
D gene: -
clone size: few
V gene: TRBV4-1

CDR3 protein: CSADGPWGCTF
CDR3 DNA: TGCAGCGCCGACGGGCCTTGGGGGTGCACCTTC
J gene: TRBJ1-2
D gene: -
clone size: -
V gene: TRBV29-1

CDR3 protein: CASSPIAETSTDTQYF
CDR3 DNA: TGTGCCAGCTCACCGATAGCGGAAACTAGCACAGATACGCAGTATTTT
J gene: TRBJ2-3
D gene: -
clone size: -
V gene: TRBV18

CDR3 protein: CASSLGPINSPLHF
CDR3 DNA: TGTGCCAGCAGCCTCGGACCGATTAATTCACCCCTCCACTTT
J gene: TRBJ1-6
D gene: -
clone size: few
V gene: TRBV7-2

CDR3 protein: CATSRGLGRETQYF
CDR3 DNA: TGTGCCACCAGCAGAGGACTAGGTCGGGAGACCCAGTACTTC
J gene: TRBJ2-5
D gene: -
clone size: -
V gene: TRBV15

CDR3 protein: CASSLLPGTKNTEAFF
CDR3 DNA: TGCGCCAGCAGCTTGTTACCGGGAACGAAGAACACTGAAGCTTTCTTT
J gene: TRBJ1-1
D gene: -
clone size: -
V gene: TRBV5-1

CDR3 protein: CASSLGRGTAGNTIYF
CDR3 DNA: TGTGCCAGCAGCTTAGGCCGCGGGACAGCTGGAAACACCATATATTTT
J gene: TRBJ1-3
D gene: TRBD1
clone size: -
V gene: TRBV11-1

CDR3 protein: CASSPLSVGMGGELFF
CDR3 DNA: TGTGCCAGCTCACCTCTCTCTGTTGGAATGGGCGGGGAGCTGTTTTTT
J gene: TRBJ2-2
D gene: -
clone size: -
V gene: TRBV18

CDR3 protein: CASSPLNYGYTF
CDR3 DNA: TGTGCCAGCAGCCCCCTTAACTATGGCTACACCTTC
J gene: TRBJ1-2
D gene: -
clone size: once
V gene: TRBV7-9

CDR3 protein: CASSIRTGTYGYTF
CDR3 DNA: TGTGCCAGTAGTATCAGGACAGGGACGTATGGCTACACCTTC
J gene: TRBJ1-2
D gene: TRBD1
clone size: -
V gene: TRBV19

CDR3 protein: CASSQDHRTGEAFF
CDR3 DNA: TGTGCCAGCAGCCAAGATCACAGGACAGGGGAAGCTTTCTTT
J gene: TRBJ1-1
D gene: TRBD1
clone size: -
V gene: TRBV14

CDR3 protein: CASSVSGLVFEQYF
CDR3 DNA: TGTGCCAGCAGTGTATCTGGACTAGTCTTCGAGCAGTACTTC
J gene: TRBJ2-7
D gene: TRBD2
clone size: -
V gene: TRBV2

CDR3 protein: CASSLSTGGLTEAFF
CDR3 DNA: TGTGCCAGCAGCTTATCCACAGGGGGCCTCACTGAAGCTTTCTTT
J gene: TRBJ1-1
D gene: TRBD1
clone size: -
V gene: TRBV7-8

CDR3 protein: CASSLGLHTDTQYF
CDR3 DNA: TGTGCCAGCAGCTTAGGACTTCACACAGATACGCAGTATTTT
J gene: TRBJ2-3
D gene: -
clone size: once
V gene: TRBV7-3

CDR3 protein: CASSLAGTASFYTF
CDR3 DNA: TGTGCCAGCAGTTTGGCCGGGACGGCCTCCTTCTACACCTTC
J gene: TRBJ1-2
D gene: -
clone size: -
V gene: TRBV27

CDR3 protein: CASSDRVNNSPLHF
CDR3 DNA: TGCGCCAGCAGCGACAGGGTAAATAATTCACCCCTCCACTTT
J gene: TRBJ1-6
D gene: TRBD1
clone size: -
V gene: TRBV4-3

CDR3 protein: CASSLMSGSAQHF
CDR3 DNA: TGTGCCAGCAGCTTAATGTCGGGGTCGGCCCAGCATTTT
J gene: TRBJ1-5
D gene: -
clone size: -
V gene: TRBV7-9

CDR3 protein: CASSPSHGTGDQPQHF
CDR3 DNA: TGTGCCAGCAGCCCCTCCCACGGGACAGGGGATCAGCCCCAGCATTTT
J gene: TRBJ1-5
D gene: TRBD1
clone size: -
V gene: TRBV5-5